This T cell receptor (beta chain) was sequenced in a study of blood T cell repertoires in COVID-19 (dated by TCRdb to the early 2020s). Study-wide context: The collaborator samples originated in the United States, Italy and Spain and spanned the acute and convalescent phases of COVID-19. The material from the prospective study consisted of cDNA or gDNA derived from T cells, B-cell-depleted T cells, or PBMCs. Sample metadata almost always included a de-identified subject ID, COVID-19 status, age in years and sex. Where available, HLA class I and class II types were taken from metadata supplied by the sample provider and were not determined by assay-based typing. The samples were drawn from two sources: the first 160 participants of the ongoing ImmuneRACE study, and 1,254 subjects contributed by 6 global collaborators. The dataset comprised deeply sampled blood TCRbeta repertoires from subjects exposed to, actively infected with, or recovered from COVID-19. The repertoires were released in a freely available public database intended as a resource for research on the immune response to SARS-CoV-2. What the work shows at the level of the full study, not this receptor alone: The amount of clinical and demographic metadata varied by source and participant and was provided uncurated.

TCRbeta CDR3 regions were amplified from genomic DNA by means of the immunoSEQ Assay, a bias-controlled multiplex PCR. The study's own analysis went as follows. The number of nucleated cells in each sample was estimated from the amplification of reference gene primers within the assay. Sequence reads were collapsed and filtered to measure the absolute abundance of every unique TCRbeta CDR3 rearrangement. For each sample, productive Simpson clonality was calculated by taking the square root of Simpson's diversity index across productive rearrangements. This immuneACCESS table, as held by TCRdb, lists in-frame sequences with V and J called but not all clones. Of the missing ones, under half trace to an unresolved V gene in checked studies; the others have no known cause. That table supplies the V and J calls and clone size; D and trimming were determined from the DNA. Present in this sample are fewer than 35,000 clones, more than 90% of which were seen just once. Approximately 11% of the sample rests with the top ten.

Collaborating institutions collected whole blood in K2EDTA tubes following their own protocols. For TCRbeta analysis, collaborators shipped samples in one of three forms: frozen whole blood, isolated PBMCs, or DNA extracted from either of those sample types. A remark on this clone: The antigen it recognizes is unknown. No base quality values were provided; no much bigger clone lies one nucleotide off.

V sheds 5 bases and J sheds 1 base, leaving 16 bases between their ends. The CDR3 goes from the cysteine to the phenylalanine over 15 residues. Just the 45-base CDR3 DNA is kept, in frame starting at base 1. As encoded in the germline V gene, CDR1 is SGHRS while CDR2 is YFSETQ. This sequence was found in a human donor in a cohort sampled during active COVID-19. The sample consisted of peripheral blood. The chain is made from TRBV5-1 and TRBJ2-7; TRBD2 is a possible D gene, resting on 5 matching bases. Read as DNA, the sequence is TGCGCCAGCAGATCTATAGTACGGGGTTCCTACGAGCAGTACTTC. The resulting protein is CASRSIVRGSYEQYF.